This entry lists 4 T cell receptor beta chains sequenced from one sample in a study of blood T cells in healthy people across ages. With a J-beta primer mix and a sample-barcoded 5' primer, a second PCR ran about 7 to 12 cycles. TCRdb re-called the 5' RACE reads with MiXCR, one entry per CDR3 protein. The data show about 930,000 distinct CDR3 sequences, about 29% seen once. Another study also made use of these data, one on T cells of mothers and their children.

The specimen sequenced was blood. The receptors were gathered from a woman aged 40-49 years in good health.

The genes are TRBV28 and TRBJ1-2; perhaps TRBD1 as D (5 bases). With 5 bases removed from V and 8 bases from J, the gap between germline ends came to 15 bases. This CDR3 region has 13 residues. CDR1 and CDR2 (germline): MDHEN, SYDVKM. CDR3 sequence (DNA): TGTGCCAGCAGTCCCCGGGGGGTAGGGGGCTACACCTTC. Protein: CASSPRGVGGYTF.

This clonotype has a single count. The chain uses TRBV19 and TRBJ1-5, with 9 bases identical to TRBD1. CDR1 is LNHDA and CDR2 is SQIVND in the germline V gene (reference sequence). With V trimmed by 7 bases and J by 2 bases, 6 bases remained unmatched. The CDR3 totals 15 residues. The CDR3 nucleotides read TGTGCCAGTAAGACAGGGGGACATGGCAATCAGCCCCAGCATTTT. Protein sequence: CASKTGGHGNQPQHF.

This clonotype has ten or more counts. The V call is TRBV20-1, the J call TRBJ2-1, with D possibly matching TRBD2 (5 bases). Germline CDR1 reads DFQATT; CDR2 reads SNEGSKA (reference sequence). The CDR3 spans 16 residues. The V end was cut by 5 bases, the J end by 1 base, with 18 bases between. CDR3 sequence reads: CSARNPGIASYNEQFF. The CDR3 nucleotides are TGCAGTGCTCGCAATCCCGGGATAGCGTCCTACAATGAGCAGTTCTTC.

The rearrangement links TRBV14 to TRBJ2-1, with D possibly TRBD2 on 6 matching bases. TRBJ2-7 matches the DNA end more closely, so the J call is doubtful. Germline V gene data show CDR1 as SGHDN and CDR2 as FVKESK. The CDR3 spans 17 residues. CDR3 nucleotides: TGTGCCAGCAGCCAAGGTCTCGGGGGACTCTCCTACAATGAGCAGTACTTC. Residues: CASSQGLGGLSYNEQYF.